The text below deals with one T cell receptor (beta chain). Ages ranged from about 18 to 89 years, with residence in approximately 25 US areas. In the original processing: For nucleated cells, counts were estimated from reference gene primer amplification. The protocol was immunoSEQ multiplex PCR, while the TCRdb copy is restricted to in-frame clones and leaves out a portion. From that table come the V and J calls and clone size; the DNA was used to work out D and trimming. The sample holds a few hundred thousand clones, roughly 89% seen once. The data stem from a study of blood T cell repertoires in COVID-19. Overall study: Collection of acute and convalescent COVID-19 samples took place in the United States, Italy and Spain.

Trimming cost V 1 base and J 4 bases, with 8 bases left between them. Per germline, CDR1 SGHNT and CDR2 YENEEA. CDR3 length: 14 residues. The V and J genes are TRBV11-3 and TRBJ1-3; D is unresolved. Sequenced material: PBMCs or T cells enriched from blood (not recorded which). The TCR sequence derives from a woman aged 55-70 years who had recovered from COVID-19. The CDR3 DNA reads TGTGCCAGCAGCTTAGGTTCGGTGGGAAACACCATATATTTT. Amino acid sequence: CASSLGSVGNTIYF.